This T cell receptor beta chain was identified in a study of Graves' ophthalmopathy and Graves' hyperthyroidism. CDR3 size: 15 residues. CDR1 is MNHEY and CDR2 is SVGEGT in the germline V gene. V was trimmed by 4 bases and J by 2 bases, leaving 11 bases between them. Beta-chain TCR CDR3 regions were amplified from RNA transcripts. An initial RT-PCR round employing HTBI primers preceded a second-round multiplex PCR. MiXCR, run by TCRdb on the multiplex PCR reads, gives a single entry per CDR3 protein. This table has 400,000 to 500,000 distinct CDR3 sequences, roughly 21% appearing once. Participants with hyperthyroidism, aged 18 to 65, were newly diagnosed with under 2 months' duration.

V and J are TRBV6-2 or TRBV6-3 and TRBJ2-2; D is perhaps TRBD1 (6 bases). This TCR was recovered from a woman aged 18 to 35 with stable Graves' hyperthyroidism. The sequenced sample was peripheral blood. The CDR3 bases are TGTGCCAGCAGTTCAGGGGACACAAACACCGGGGAGCTGTTTTTT. Its protein product is CASSSGDTNTGELFF.